The 15 T cell receptor beta chains below come from one sample, sequenced in a study of early T cells in non-severe SARS-CoV-2 infection. TCRdb redid the calling of the 5' RACE reads with MiXCR, one entry per CDR3 protein. The data show about 55,000 distinct CDR3 sequences, over 10% seen once. The sample was whole blood, taken at baseline. All receptors come from an adult who was a healthcare worker with PCR-confirmed SARS-CoV-2 infection or an uninfected control (not recorded which).

This clonotype was picked up a small number of times. The chain is built from TRBV5-1 and TRBJ2-2; 9 nucleotides match TRBD1. This CDR3 contains 17 residues. Germline V lookup: CDR1 SGHRS, CDR2 YFSETQ. Germline trimming cut 3 bases from V and 4 bases from J; bases unmatched to any gene: 10. The CDR3 spells CASSSTGTGTSTGELFF. DNA for the CDR3: TGCGCCAGCAGCTCGACCGGGACAGGGACTTCCACCGGGGAGCTGTTTTTT.

In this sample, this clonotype turned up many times. The chain combines TRBV28 with TRBJ1-2; the match to TRBD1 covers 7 bases. From germline, CDR1 is MDHEN and CDR2 SYDVKM. V lost 5 bases to trimming and J lost 1 base; unmatched junction nucleotides: 4. This CDR3 contains 14 residues. The CDR3 sequence: CASSQQGLNYGYTF. The CDR3 DNA reads as TGTGCCAGCAGTCAACAGGGGCTTAACTATGGCTACACCTTC.

Ten or more counts support this clonotype. The chain uses TRBV7-6 and TRBJ1-5; D not resolved. Germline V gene data show CDR1 as SGHVS and CDR2 as FNYEAQ. This CDR3 has 13 amino acids. V lost 1 base and J lost 6, with 7 bases in between. The CDR3 sequence is CASSLGGIQPQHF. The CDR3 DNA reads as TGTGCCAGCAGCTTAGGGGGAATTCAGCCCCAGCATTTT.

The chain couples TRBV25-1 to TRBJ1-1; the D is unclear. CDR3 length equals 14 residues. Germline lookup yields CDR1 MGHDK and CDR2 SYGVNS. Trimming removed 3 bases at V and 0 bases at J, with 8 bases between. For the CDR3, the DNA is TGTGCCAGCAGTGACCCAGACATGAACACTGAAGCTTTCTTT. Amino acid sequence: CASSDPDMNTEAFF.

This clonotype showed up many times. The rearrangement uses TRBV29-1 and TRBJ2-1; 9 bases are shared with TRBD2. The CDR3 extends over 15 amino acids. Germline lookup yields CDR1 SQVTM and CDR2 ANQGSEA. Losses at the gene ends were 2 bases for V and 5 bases for J; bases not matched to a gene: 7. CDR3 residues: CSVEWREGFDNEQFF. The CDR3 nucleotides are TGCAGCGTTGAATGGCGGGAGGGCTTCGACAATGAGCAGTTCTTC.

This clonotype turned up a few times. The chain is built from TRBV5-1 and TRBJ2-7, with 7 bases fitting TRBD1. The J segment lost 4 bases and the V segment lost 2 bases, leaving 12 bases of the junction unmatched. Germline V gene lookup returns CDR1 SGHRS and CDR2 YFSETQ. The CDR3 is 16 amino acids. The CDR3 is CASSFARQGGRYEQYF. DNA of the CDR3: TGCGCCAGCAGCTTCGCGCGACAGGGTGGTCGGTACGAGCAGTACTTC. The full variable domain, with the rest looked up from reference TRBV5-1 and TRBJ2-7, is KAGVTQTPRYLIKTRGQQVTLSCSPISGHRSVSWYQQTPGQGLQFLFEYFSETQRNKGNFPGRFSGRQFSNSRSEMNVSTLELGDSALYLCASSFARQGGRYEQYFGPGTRLTVT.

The chain couples TRBV11-3 to TRBJ2-7; no clear D gene. Germline loops: CDR1 SGHNT, CDR2 YENEEA. This CDR3 comprises 13 residues. Trimming stripped 0 bases from V and 7 bases from J, with 10 bases between. The CDR3, as DNA: TGTGCCAGCAGCTTAGAAGAAAGTGGTGAGCAGTACTTC. This encodes CASSLEESGEQYF. Supplemented by reference TRBV11-3 and TRBJ2-7, the full variable domain reads EAGVVQSPRYKIIEKKQPVAFWCNPISGHNTLYWYLQNLGQGPELLIRYENEEAVDDSQLPKDRFSAERLKGVDSTLKIQPAELGDSAVYLCASSLEESGEQYFGPGTRLTVT.

A few counts support this clonotype. The V and J genes are TRBV6-2 or TRBV6-3 and TRBJ1-2; D possibly corresponds to TRBD1 (5 bases). The CDR3 spans 13 residues. V was cut by 2 bases and J by 4 bases, with 8 bases left in between. CDR1 and CDR2 (germline): MNHEY, SVGEGT. CDR3 bases: TGTGCCAGCAGTTACCGCGACAGCTATGGCTACACCTTC. Translating gives CASSYRDSYGYTF.

CDR3 nucleotide sequence: TGCAGCGGCGGACAGTCCTACGAGCAGTACTTC. Translation: CSGGQSYEQYF. The V call is TRBV29-1, the J call TRBJ2-7, with D maybe TRBD1 (6 bases). The CDR3 length is 11 residues. Germline V CDR1 and CDR2: SQVTM, ANQGSEA. V lost 7 bases to trimming and J lost 1 base, with 8 bases between them.

V usage is TRBV9 and J usage is TRBJ1-1, with D perhaps matching TRBD1 (5 bases). With 0 bases removed from V and 10 bases from J, the gap between germline ends came to 10 bases. Germline-derived CDR1 and CDR2 are SGDLS and YYNGEE. This CDR3 has 12 amino acids. The CDR3, as DNA: TGTGCCAGCAGCGTAGCCGGGGCCCCAGCTTTCTTT. It translates to CASSVAGAPAFF.

This clonotype was seen a few times. The CDR3 region has the DNA TGTGCCAGCAGCCGGAGGACAACAACTAATGAAAAACTGTTTTTT. Its protein product is CASSRRTTTNEKLFF. This chain links TRBV3-1 with TRBJ1-4, with D perhaps TRBD1 (5 bases). Germline V gene data show CDR1 as LGHDT and CDR2 as YNNKEL (reference sequence). CDR3 length: 15 amino acids. Trimming pared 4 bases from V and 0 bases from J, leaving 9 bases between.

In this sample, this clonotype turned up a few times. The chain joins TRBV12-3 or TRBV12-4 to TRBJ1-2, with a tentative D call TRBD1 (5 bases). The germline V and J ends were trimmed by 5 bases and 5 bases, with 12 bases remaining between them. This CDR3 has 13 amino acids. CDR3 protein: CASSPGTAYGYTF. CDR3 nucleotides: TGTGCCAGCAGTCCAGGGACTGCATATGGCTACACCTTC.

Only a few counts were recorded for this clonotype. The rearrangement uses TRBV5-5 and TRBJ2-2, with a tentative D call TRBD1 (6 bases). The CDR3 totals 15 residues. Trimming took 1 base from V and 4 from J, leaving 11 bases between them. The germline V gene has CDR1 SGHKS and CDR2 YYEKEE (reference sequence). CDR3 in DNA: TGTGCCAGCAGCTTGAGTACCAGGGGCACCGGGGAGCTGTTTTTT. Amino acids: CASSLSTRGTGELFF.

This clonotype appeared many times. The CDR3 bases are TGTGCCAGCAGTGGTAGCGGGAGTCCACCCTACGAGCAGTACTTC. This translates into CASSGSGSPPYEQYF. J is TRBJ2-7 and V is TRBV12-3 or TRBV12-4, with 9 bases lining up with TRBD2. This CDR3 region has 15 residues. V lost 5 bases, J lost 2 bases, and 7 bases stayed unmatched.

This clonotype showed up just a few times. V usage is TRBV20-1 and J usage is TRBJ1-1; possible D gene TRBD1, 6 bases. Germline V lookup: CDR1 DFQATT, CDR2 SNEGSKA (reference sequence). This CDR3 spans 14 amino acids. V was trimmed by 3 bases and J by 4 bases, leaving 15 bases between them. CDR3 bases: TGCAGTGCTAGTCAACAGGGCCGCGGCACTGAAGCTTTCTTT. It translates to CSASQQGRGTEAFF.